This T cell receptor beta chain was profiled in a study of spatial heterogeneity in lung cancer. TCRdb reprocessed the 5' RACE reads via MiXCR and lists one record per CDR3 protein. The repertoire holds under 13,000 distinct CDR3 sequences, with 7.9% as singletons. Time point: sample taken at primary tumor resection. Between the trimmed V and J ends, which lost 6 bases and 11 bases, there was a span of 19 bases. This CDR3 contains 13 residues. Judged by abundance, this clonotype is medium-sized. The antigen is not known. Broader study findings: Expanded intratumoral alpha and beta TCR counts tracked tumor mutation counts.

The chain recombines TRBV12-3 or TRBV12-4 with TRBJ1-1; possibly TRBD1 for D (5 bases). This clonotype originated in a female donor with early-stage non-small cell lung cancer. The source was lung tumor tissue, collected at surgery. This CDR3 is CASSQLEGMEAFF. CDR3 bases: TGTGCCAGCAGCCAATTGGAGGGGATGGAGGCTTTCTTT.